This T cell receptor (beta chain) was sequenced for a study of breast tumors, draining lymph nodes, adjacent tissues. Notes on this clonotype: No antigen is known for it.

MiXCR was run by TCRdb on the multiplex PCR reads, yielding one entry per CDR3 protein. The sample consists of around 70,000 distinct CDR3 sequences, around 43% of them appearing once. Findings of the study overall: Luminal-like breast cancer showed significantly greater tumor-nontumor repertoire similarity than basal-like breast cancer did.

Unmatched junction bases numbered 8, after V lost 4 bases and J lost 1 base. This CDR3 comprises 18 residues. From germline, CDR1 is MNHNS and CDR2 SASEGT. The sequencing input was breast tumor tissue. The chain joins TRBV6-1 to TRBJ2-3; 13 nucleotides match TRBD2. The TCR sequence derives from a female donor with breast cancer. Some clones in this sample may be carry-over from other donors' samples. In nucleotides, the CDR3 is TGTGCCAGCAGTGGGGATTTGACTAGCGGGGGGCGCACAGATACGCAGTATTTT. The encoded protein is CASSGDLTSGGRTDTQYF.